This T cell receptor beta chain was obtained from a study of graft-versus-host responses after intestinal transplantation. Study-wide background: Following induction with anti-thymocyte globulin, all recipients were given tacrolimus and steroids for approximately 3 years.

Trimming took off 7 bases at V and 6 bases at J, with 12 bases between the two ends. CDR1 and CDR2 from the germline V gene are MNHNS and SASEGT. The CDR3 runs to 12 residues. Regarding this clone: Its antigen is still unknown.

Sequenced by immunoSEQ multiplex PCR; TCRdb stores in-frame clones only, minus some. Of approximately 8,200 clones listed, 93% are singletons. Study-wide findings and caveats: Patients who carried graft-donor T cell macrochimerism also had high graft-versus-host to host-versus-graft clonal ratios in their allografts. GvH clone levels peaked in circulation, and this peak was associated with early post-transplant HvG declines.

This receptor was taken from a human patient who received an intestinal transplant, so some T cells may come from the graft donor. Sequencing used PBMCs, obtained 11 days after intestinal transplantation. This chain joins TRBV6-1 and TRBJ1-1, with a tentative D call TRBD1 (5 bases). The CDR3 DNA reads as TGTGCCAGCACCCTCTCGGGGGCTGAAGCTTTCTTT. This gives the protein CASTLSGAEAFF.